The T cell receptor (beta chain) described here comes from a study of monozygotic twins with inflammatory bowel disease. TCRdb reprocessed the 5' RACE reads, keeping one entry per CDR3 protein, no DNA. This repertoire includes approximately 100,000 distinct CDR3 sequences. Germline-derived CDR1 and CDR2 are MDHEN and SYDVKM. The length of the CDR3 is 13 residues. For every donor, one blood sample of 2.5 to 3 ml was drawn. The clonotype comes from a human donor with ulcerative colitis or Crohn's disease, or a healthy co-twin of an affected twin (not recorded which). The chain recombines TRBV28 with TRBJ1-2. Material for sequencing was blood. This CDR3 is CASSLAGMYGYTF.